Listed here are 20 T cell receptor beta chains from one sample, sequenced in a study of low-dose radiotherapy and immunotherapy resistance in tumors. Regarding time point: before trial treatment. The authors amplified TCRs for 20 to 25 PCR cycles with a constant-region primer and a V-primer adapter. Each CDR3 protein is one row after TCRdb ran MiXCR on the reads. Of about 50,000 distinct CDR3 sequences in the sample, approximately 12% are singletons; the top ten hold 6.2%. Sequenced material: PBMCs, taken before treatment. The source of these receptors is a female donor with ovarian cancer.

The table lists this clonotype with many counts. The chain links TRBV7-6 to TRBJ1-6; D gene unclear. This CDR3 has 14 amino acids. CDR1 SGHVS and CDR2 FNYEAQ come from the germline V gene. V lost 4 bases and J lost 7, with 11 bases in between. CDR3 sequence (DNA): TGTGCCAGCAGCTCAGCTGGAGGGAATTCACCCCTCCACTTT. Amino acids: CASSSAGGNSPLHF.

This chain joins TRBV28 and TRBJ1-1; the D gene is possibly TRBD1 (5 bases). The length of the CDR3 is 12 residues. Germline CDR1 is MDHEN and CDR2 is SYDVKM. Trimming pared 7 bases from V and 1 base from J, leaving 7 bases between. CDR3 bases: TGTGCCAGCACCGACAGGAACACTGAAGCTTTCTTT. This translates into CASTDRNTEAFF.

This clonotype was picked up many times. The chain uses TRBV30 and TRBJ2-1, with TRBD2 matching 8 bases. Germline loops: CDR1 GTSNPN, CDR2 SVGIG (reference sequence). CDR3 length equals 15 residues. V shed 4 bases and J 2 bases; nucleotides not matched to a gene: 7. The CDR3 region is CAWTGRGAPYNEQFF. CDR3 in DNA: TGTGCCTGGACCGGGCGGGGGGCCCCCTACAATGAGCAGTTCTTC. The full variable domain, rest sourced from reference TRBV30 and TRBJ2-1, is SQTIHQWPATLVQPVGSPLSLECTVEGTSNPNLYWYRQAAGRGLQLLFYSVGIGQISSEVPQNLSASRPQDRQFILSSKKLLLSDSGFYLCAWTGRGAPYNEQFFGPGTRLTVL.

This clonotype was found many times. The gene calls are TRBV20-1 and TRBJ2-3, with 9 bases that match TRBD2. This CDR3 has 14 residues. V was clipped by 5 bases and J by 3 bases; unmatched bases: 6. CDR1 is DFQATT, CDR2 SNEGSKA, per germline (reference sequence). The CDR3, as DNA: TGCAGTGCTGCCCAAAGCGGGGGGACAGATACGCAGTATTTT. Translation: CSAAQSGGTDTQYF.

This clonotype showed up many times. The chain has TRBV5-1 and TRBJ2-1; D ambiguous. Germline V lookup: CDR1 SGHRS, CDR2 YFSETQ. The CDR3 has 14 amino acids. Trimming shortened V by 0 bases and J by 6 bases, and 10 bases separated the two germline ends. The CDR3 sequence: CASSLASPGNEQFF. The CDR3 DNA reads as TGCGCCAGCAGCTTGGCCAGCCCAGGCAATGAGCAGTTCTTC. Drawing the rest from reference TRBV5-1 and TRBJ2-1, the complete variable domain is KAGVTQTPRYLIKTRGQQVTLSCSPISGHRSVSWYQQTPGQGLQFLFEYFSETQRNKGNFPGRFSGRQFSNSRSEMNVSTLELGDSALYLCASSLASPGNEQFFGPGTRLTVL.

In this sample, this clonotype turned up many times. The rearrangement joins TRBV10-3 to TRBJ2-5; D might be TRBD2 (5 bases). There are 14 residues in the CDR3. The V and J ends lost 7 bases and 4 bases respectively, with 16 bases between them. The germline gives CDR1 ENHRY, CDR2 SYGVKD. CDR3 coding DNA: TGTGCCATCAAGGCGCAGGAGGTTGGAGAGACCCAGTACTTC. Translating gives CAIKAQEVGETQYF.

This clonotype was seen repeatedly, ten times or more. The chain combines TRBV27 with TRBJ1-2, with TRBD1 matching over 7 bases. Germline CDR1 and CDR2: MNHEY and SMNVEV (reference sequence). The CDR3 runs to 12 residues. The V segment lost 5 bases and the J segment 7 bases; nucleotides outside the gene matches: 4. Here the CDR3 DNA reads TGTGCCAGCAGTCGGACAGGTGCTGGCTACACCTTC. It yields the protein CASSRTGAGYTF.

This clonotype was counted at least ten times. The genes are TRBV30 and TRBJ2-7; tentatively, D is TRBD1 (7 bases). The germline V and J ends were trimmed by 4 bases and 0 bases, with 16 bases remaining between them. The CDR3 spans 15 residues. Germline CDR1 reads GTSNPN; CDR2 reads SVGIG (reference sequence). CDR3 region: CAWTRSGGISYEQYF. CDR3 nucleotide sequence: TGTGCCTGGACCAGATCAGGGGGGATCTCCTACGAGCAGTACTTC. The entire variable domain, with the rest obtained from reference TRBV30 and TRBJ2-7, is as follows: SQTIHQWPATLVQPVGSPLSLECTVEGTSNPNLYWYRQAAGRGLQLLFYSVGIGQISSEVPQNLSASRPQDRQFILSSKKLLLSDSGFYLCAWTRSGGISYEQYFGPGTRLTVT.

This clonotype has at least ten counts. This rearrangement joins TRBV27 to TRBJ2-3; tentatively, D is TRBD1 (6 bases). Germline loops: CDR1 MNHEY, CDR2 SMNVEV (reference sequence). This CDR3 has 14 amino acids. V gave up 6 bases and J gave up 1 base, with 11 bases separating them. The CDR3 bases are TGTGCCAGCAGGGGACAATGGGGCACAGATACGCAGTATTTT. This codes for CASRGQWGTDTQYF.

This clonotype came up many times. This chain connects TRBV12-2 to TRBJ1-2; the table's D call, TRBD1, has no DNA check behind it. TRBV12-2 is tagged as a pseudogene. The CDR3 runs to 15 residues. In nucleotides, the CDR3 is TGTGCAAGTCGCTTATTTTGGGACAGGGTTATTGGCTACACCTTC. It translates to CASRLFWDRVIGYTF.

This clonotype appeared many times. This sequence joins TRBV12-3 or TRBV12-4 and TRBJ2-7; 7 bases are a match to TRBD2. This CDR3 comprises 14 residues. The V gene end was trimmed by 5 bases and the J gene end by 1 base; junction bases not matched to a gene: 5. The chain's CDR3 is CASSMGLPSYEQYF. The CDR3 DNA follows: TGTGCCAGCAGTATGGGACTACCATCCTACGAGCAGTACTTC.

This clonotype was seen at least ten times. The V gene is TRBV15, the J gene TRBJ2-5; TRBD1 agrees at 9 bases. Trimming at V came to 4 bases and at J to 2 bases, leaving 11 bases not matched to a gene. The germline gives CDR1 LNHNV, CDR2 YYDKDF (reference sequence). CDR3 length equals 17 residues. CDR3 in amino acids: CATSNYEGQGFQETQYF. In DNA form, the CDR3 reads TGTGCCACCAGCAACTATGAGGGACAGGGCTTTCAAGAGACCCAGTACTTC.

This clonotype was seen many times. V usage is TRBV5-6 and J usage is TRBJ2-5, with D perhaps matching TRBD1 (5 bases). CDR3 length: 16 amino acids. From germline, CDR1 is SGHDT and CDR2 YYEEEE. Trimming cost V 1 base and J 5 bases, with 18 bases left between them. The CDR3 DNA reads TGTGCCAGCAGCTTGTGGGCCCCAGGACCAGGGGAGACCCAGTACTTC. It encodes CASSLWAPGPGETQYF.

V is TRBV2 and J is TRBJ2-3; no reliable D call. Germline V gene lookup returns CDR1 SNHLY and CDR2 FYNNEI. The ends were cut back, 2 bases at V and 5 bases at J, with 5 bases in the middle. The CDR3 spans 12 residues. The CDR3 reads CASSESGDTQYF. The CDR3 bases are TGTGCCAGCAGTGAAAGTGGAGATACGCAGTATTTT.

The chain couples TRBV2 to TRBJ1-3; D is ambiguous. Deletions cut 7 bases from V and 0 bases from J, with 13 bases between. Germline-derived CDR1 and CDR2 are SNHLY and FYNNEI. The CDR3 extends over 15 amino acids. The CDR3 DNA is TGTGCCAGCACCAGAGGACCTAGCTCTGGAAACACCATATATTTT. This translates into CASTRGPSSGNTIYF.

This clonotype was seen ten or more times. This sequence joins TRBV30 and TRBJ1-5, with TRBD1 identical over 7 bases. V trimming: 7 bases; J trimming: 2 bases; junction bases outside the gene matches: 2. The CDR3 runs to 12 residues. The germline V gene has CDR1 GTSNPN and CDR2 SVGIG (reference sequence). The CDR3 spells CALGQGNQPQHF. The CDR3 region has the DNA TGTGCCTTAGGACAGGGCAATCAGCCCCAGCATTTT.

This clonotype was detected a few times. The CDR3 sequence: CASSLGLLAGGSYEQYF. The CDR3 nucleotides are TGTGCCAGCAGCTTAGGGTTACTAGCGGGCGGTTCCTACGAGCAGTACTTC. The chain links TRBV13 to TRBJ2-7, with 9 bases aligning to TRBD2. V shed 0 bases and J 1 base; nucleotides not matched to a gene: 7. The CDR3 is 17 residues long. Germline-derived CDR1 and CDR2 are PRHDT and FYEKMQ (reference sequence).

Ten or more counts support this clonotype. This chain connects TRBV24-1 to TRBJ2-1, with D perhaps matching TRBD2 (6 bases). Germline CDR1 and CDR2: KGHDR and SFDVKD. V dropped 9 bases and J dropped 8 bases, with 10 bases sitting between them. The CDR3 has 11 amino acids. DNA of the CDR3: TGTGCCACCGGGCGGGACGATGAGCAGTTCTTC. This translates into CATGRDDEQFF.

This clonotype was detected many times. The chain couples TRBV9 to TRBJ1-2; D remains ambiguous. Germline CDR1 and CDR2: SGDLS and YYNGEE. The CDR3 has 14 amino acids. Trimming removed 0 bases at V and 2 bases at J, with 8 bases between. In nucleotides, the CDR3 is TGTGCCAGCAGCGTAGGGCAGGAGAACTATGGCTACACCTTC. Its protein product is CASSVGQENYGYTF.

This clonotype has ten or more counts. The J gene is TRBJ2-1, the V gene TRBV20-1; tentative D call: TRBD2 (7 bases). The CDR3 spans 13 residues. In germline, CDR1 is DFQATT, CDR2 SNEGSKA (reference sequence). Trimming pared 3 bases from V and 8 bases from J, leaving 14 bases between. The chain's CDR3 is CSASGGAGDEQFF. In DNA form, the CDR3 reads TGCAGTGCTAGTGGGGGGGCAGGAGATGAGCAGTTCTTC.